The sequence of this T cell receptor beta chain was determined in a study of blood T cells in healthy people across ages. Per the germline V gene, CDR1 is SGHTS and CDR2 is YDEGEE. The CDR3 is made up of 14 amino acids. In the case of this clonotype: Its target is not known. Mismatch with germline at one junction end may stem from a read error.

Each donor was a healthy Caucasian individual from Russia, aged about 6 to 95. Every donor gave 9 to 10 milliliters of peripheral blood. A second PCR, run for roughly 7 to 12 cycles, used a sample-barcoded 5' primer plus a J-beta primer mix. Using its own MiXCR run on the 5' RACE reads, TCRdb lists one record per CDR3 protein. The table includes 1.4 million or so distinct CDR3 sequences, less than 45% detected once. Study-level points and caveats: Diversity estimates drawn from one million T cells were deemed underestimates.

Sequenced sample: blood. The J gene is TRBJ1-1, the V gene TRBV5-8; D ambiguous. This sequence originates from a woman aged 18-30 years in good health. CDR3: CASRLASSGYKAFF. The DNA of the CDR3 is TGTGCCAGCAGGTTGGCTTCCAGCGGGTATAAAGCTTTCTTT. Using reference TRBV5-8 and TRBJ1-1 for the parts outside the CDR3, the full variable domain is EAGVTQSPTHLIKTRGQQATLRCSPISGHTSVYWYQQALGLGLQFLLWYDEGEERNRGNFPPRFSGRQFPNYSSELNVNALELEDSALYLCASRLASSGYKAFFGQGTRLTVV.